These 17 T cell receptor beta chains originate from one sample sequenced in a study of OX40 agonist ivuxolimab in advanced cancers. To prepare the library, the immunoSEQ multiplex PCR assay was applied. TCRdb mirrors the immuneACCESS table, restricted to in-frame sequences. Some clones are absent from its copies; in checked studies, under half trace to an unresolved V gene, and the reason for the others is unknown. The sample table contains tens of thousands of clones; only one count was recorded for 75% to 90% of them. Jointly, the top ten make up 28% of the sample. The material was CD4+ or CD8+ T cells sorted from blood, obtained in a trial of the OX40 agonist ivuxolimab. Receptors originate from an adult with an advanced solid tumor such as melanoma, head and neck, liver or kidney cancer.

V gene TRBV27 combines with J gene TRBJ2-2, with D hard to call. Trimming cost V 1 base and J 3 bases, with 0 bases left between them. Germline V gives CDR1 MNHEY, CDR2 SMNVEV (reference sequence). CDR3 length: 12 residues. The CDR3 region has the DNA TGTGCCAGCAGTTTATACACCGGGGAGCTGTTTTTT. It is translated as CASSLYTGELFF.

This clone was detected once. The genes are TRBV6-6 and TRBJ1-5, with no clear D. V lost 6 bases and J lost 4, with 7 bases in between. The germline CDR1 and CDR2 sequences are MNHNY and SVGAGI (reference sequence). The CDR3 is 12 amino acids. The CDR3, as DNA: TGTGCCAGCAGCTACCTGAATCAGCCCCAGCATTTT. It encodes CASSYLNQPQHF.

This clone was recorded a few times. The chain recombines TRBV16 with TRBJ2-7; D not certain. The V and J ends lost 0 bases and 4 bases respectively, with 13 bases between them. CDR3 size: 15 residues. In germline, CDR1 is KGHSY, CDR2 FQNENV. The CDR3 sequence: CASSQSTGLLYEQYF. CDR3 DNA sequence: TGTGCCAGCAGCCAATCCACCGGGCTTCTTTACGAGCAGTACTTC.

The chain combines TRBV4-2 with TRBJ2-1; D is unresolved. The CDR3 totals 14 residues. Looked up from germline, CDR1 is LGHNA and CDR2 is YNFKEQ. Trimming pared 0 bases from V and 4 bases from J, leaving 7 bases between. CDR3 sequence: CASSQDADYNEQFF. In nucleotides, the CDR3 is TGTGCCAGCAGCCAAGATGCAGATTACAATGAGCAGTTCTTC.

The chain combines TRBV5-6 with TRBJ2-7; D remains ambiguous. Germline values: CDR1 SGHDT, CDR2 YYEEEE. The V and J ends lost 3 bases and 3 bases respectively, with 7 bases between them. The CDR3 is 12 residues long. The CDR3 spells CASSYQDYEQYF. The CDR3 region has the DNA TGTGCCAGCAGCTACCAGGACTACGAGCAGTACTTC.

The chain couples TRBV11-3 to TRBJ2-1; 9 bases align to TRBD2. Trimming removed 3 bases from V and 3 bases from J; junction bases left unmatched: 3. Germline CDR1 reads SGHNT; CDR2 reads YENEEA. The CDR3 spans 15 residues. The CDR3 reads CASSLSGGYYNEQFF. The CDR3 coding sequence is TGTGCCAGCAGCTTGAGCGGGGGGTACTACAATGAGCAGTTCTTC.

The chain combines TRBV11-3 with TRBJ1-1; D remains unclear. The CDR3 consists of 11 residues. Between the trimmed V and J ends, which lost 0 bases and 4 bases, there was a span of 0 bases. Germline CDR1 and CDR2: SGHNT and YENEEA. The CDR3 DNA is TGTGCCAGCAGCTTAGACACTGAAGCTTTCTTT. It is translated as CASSLDTEAFF. The whole variable domain, remainder taken from reference TRBV11-3 and TRBJ1-1, is EAGVVQSPRYKIIEKKQPVAFWCNPISGHNTLYWYLQNLGQGPELLIRYENEEAVDDSQLPKDRFSAERLKGVDSTLKIQPAELGDSAVYLCASSLDTEAFFGQGTRLTVV.

V usage is TRBV9 and J usage is TRBJ2-5, with 9 bases fitting TRBD2. This CDR3 contains 15 residues. Germline CDR1 and CDR2: SGDLS and YYNGEE. The ends lost 3 bases at V and 0 bases at J; junction bases unmatched: 3. CDR3 protein: CASSAVAGDQETQYF. As DNA, the CDR3 is TGTGCCAGCAGCGCGGTAGCGGGGGACCAAGAGACCCAGTACTTC. Supplemented by reference TRBV9 and TRBJ2-5, the full variable domain reads DSGVTQTPKHLITATGQRVTLRCSPRSGDLSVYWYQQSLDQGLQFLIQYYNGEERAKGNILERFSAQQFPDLHSELNLSSLELGDSALYFCASSAVAGDQETQYFGPGTRLLVL.

This clone is a singleton in its sample. The gene calls are TRBV6-5 and TRBJ1-1; possible D gene TRBD1, 6 bases. This CDR3 has 15 residues. Germline CDR1 is MNHEY and CDR2 is SVGAGI. Between the trimmed V and J ends, which lost 5 bases and 1 base, there was a span of 14 bases. CDR3 in DNA: TGTGCCAGCAGTATATCCGGGACACGGAACACTGAAGCTTTCTTT. This encodes CASSISGTRNTEAFF.

The chain carries TRBV19 and TRBJ1-2; D is unresolved. V lost 3 bases to trimming and J lost 4 bases, with 12 bases between them. This CDR3 contains 14 residues. Germline V gene sequence: CDR1 LNHDA, CDR2 SQIVND (reference sequence). CDR3 residues: CASSMADPVYGYTF. For the CDR3, the DNA is TGTGCCAGTAGTATGGCAGACCCAGTCTATGGCTACACCTTC.

The rearrangement links TRBV19 to TRBJ2-4; tentative D call: TRBD1 (7 bases). The CDR3 loop spans 17 amino acids. The V end lost 4 bases, the J end lost 6 bases, and 22 bases lay between the germline ends. Germline V lookup: CDR1 LNHDA, CDR2 SQIVND (reference sequence). The CDR3 spells CASSSMEGARATNIQYF. CDR3 nucleotides: TGTGCCAGTAGTAGCATGGAGGGGGCTAGGGCGACAAACATTCAGTACTTC.

The chain is built from TRBV7-8 and TRBJ2-5; no reliable D call. The CDR3 sequence is 10 residues long. Germline V gene sequence: CDR1 SGHVS, CDR2 FQNEAQ. V lost 7 bases to trimming and J lost 6 bases, with 6 bases between them. DNA of the CDR3: TGTGCCAGCACTGGACAGACCCAGTACTTC. It translates to CASTGQTQYF. Together with reference TRBV7-8 and TRBJ2-5, the CDR3 gives the full variable domain: GAGVSQSPRYKVAKRGQDVALRCDPISGHVSLFWYQQALGQGPEFLTYFQNEAQLDKSGLPSDRFFAERPEGSVSTLKIQRTQQEDSAVYLCASTGQTQYFGPGTRLLVL.

The genes are TRBV2 and TRBJ2-7; D perhaps matches TRBD1 (6 bases). The ends were cut back, 8 bases at V and 0 bases at J, with 14 bases in the middle. The CDR3 sequence is 14 residues long. Germline loops: CDR1 SNHLY, CDR2 FYNNEI. The CDR3 here is CASLPLDSSYEQYF. The DNA of the CDR3 is TGTGCCAGCCTTCCCCTGGACAGCTCCTACGAGCAGTACTTC.

The chain couples TRBV2 to TRBJ2-5; TRBD2 matches at 8 bases. The CDR3 sequence is 15 residues long. The V gene end was trimmed by 5 bases and the J gene end by 5 bases; junction bases not matched to a gene: 10. Germline CDR1 is SNHLY and CDR2 is FYNNEI. Here the CDR3 reads CASSILAAGGETQYF. CDR3 coding DNA: TGTGCCAGCAGTATACTAGCGGCGGGCGGGGAGACCCAGTACTTC.

The chain has TRBV20-1 and TRBJ1-1, with D perhaps TRBD1 (6 bases). This CDR3 is built from 11 residues. Germline loops: CDR1 DFQATT, CDR2 SNEGSKA (reference sequence). The germline V and J ends were trimmed by 4 bases and 6 bases, with 9 bases remaining between them. This CDR3 reads CSATQGPEAFF. For the CDR3, the DNA is TGCAGTGCTACTCAGGGGCCTGAAGCTTTCTTT.

Concerning this clone itself: Germline and junction disagree at one end, which may indicate a read error. The rearrangement joins TRBV6-1 to TRBJ1-4; D may be TRBD1 (6 bases). This CDR3 has 16 amino acids. Germline loops: CDR1 MNHNS, CDR2 SASEGT. The CDR3 DNA is TGTGCCAGCGGTGAAGGGGGAGTTGGGACTAATGAAAAACTGTTTTTT. Its protein is CASGEGGVGTNEKLFF.

This chain connects TRBV4-2 to TRBJ2-4; either TRBD1 or TRBD2 may supply D (5 bases each). V shed 4 bases and J shed 9 bases, with 10 bases lying between them. CDR1 and CDR2 (germline): LGHNA, YNFKEQ. The CDR3 runs to 12 residues. The CDR3 DNA sequence: TGTGCCAGCAGCCCCCGGGACGCCATTCAGTACTTC. This sequence encodes CASSPRDAIQYF.